The 10 T cell receptor beta chains given below trace back to one sample, sequenced in a study of regulatory dendritic cells for organ transplantation. CFSE-labeled sorted T cells met regulatory or mature dendritic cells for four to five days. Generated by immunoSEQ multiplex PCR, the TCRdb table keeps only in-frame clones and is missing some. The table records around 3,500 clones, roughly 60% of them present only once. These receptors lack a known antigen. Material: memory CD8+ T cells from blood cultured with dendritic cells. Subset reported: CD45RO+ memory T cells. The receptors were gathered from a human donor in good health.

CDR3 nucleotides: TGTGCCAGCAGCTTTGTAGTAGCGGGGCAAGAGACCCAGTACTTC. It specifies CASSFVVAGQETQYF. This chain joins TRBV7-9 and TRBJ2-5; TRBD2 matches 8 bases. CDR3 size: 15 residues. Germline assignment: CDR1 SEHNR and CDR2 FQNEAQ (reference sequence). V trimming: 3 bases; J trimming: 2 bases; junction bases outside the gene matches: 5.

The rearrangement joins TRBV2 to TRBJ2-7; TRBD1 aligns across 9 bases. The CDR3 consists of 13 residues. Germline CDR1 and CDR2: SNHLY and FYNNEI. J was trimmed by 2 bases and V by 8 bases; bases with no gene match: 4. The CDR3 spells CASRTGVPYEQYF. Here the CDR3 DNA reads TGTGCCAGCCGGACAGGGGTCCCCTACGAGCAGTACTTC.

This clone was found once. V is TRBV25-1 and J is TRBJ2-3; TRBD2 might be the D (5 bases). V was trimmed by 2 bases and J by 3 bases, leaving 6 bases between them. Germline V gene data show CDR1 as MGHDK and CDR2 as SYGVNS. The CDR3 sequence is 13 residues long. The CDR3 sequence: CASSEGLTDTQYF. CDR3 in DNA: TGTGCCAGCAGTGAAGGACTTACAGATACGCAGTATTTT.

This chain connects TRBV7-6 to TRBJ2-7; 9 bases fit TRBD2. CDR3 length: 17 amino acids. The ends lost 1 base at V and 0 bases at J; junction bases unmatched: 7. Germline CDR1 reads SGHVS; CDR2 reads FNYEAQ. The CDR3: CASSLDPLAGYSYEQYF. The CDR3, as DNA: TGTGCCAGCAGCTTAGACCCTCTAGCGGGGTACTCCTACGAGCAGTACTTC.

The CDR3 loop is CASSLGARGLGGNEQFF. For the CDR3, the DNA is TGTGCCAGCAGCTTGGGGGCCCGGGGTTTAGGGGGCAATGAGCAGTTCTTC. This chain joins TRBV5-5 and TRBJ2-1; weak D call: TRBD1 (6 bases). Per the germline V gene, CDR1 is SGHKS and CDR2 is YYEKEE (reference sequence). With 0 bases removed from V and 6 bases from J, the gap between germline ends came to 19 bases. This CDR3 is built from 17 residues.

In this sample, this clone turned up a few times. The CDR3 sequence is CASRTPGLLPQETQYF. The CDR3 nucleotides are TGTGCCAGCAGGACCCCGGGTCTCCTACCCCAAGAGACCCAGTACTTC. The chain carries TRBV21-1 and TRBJ2-5; the DNA was not compared with TRBD2, the D call given in the table. TRBV21-1 is recorded as a pseudogene. The CDR3 has 16 residues.

V usage is TRBV7-9 and J usage is TRBJ1-2; perhaps TRBD1 as D (5 bases). The CDR3 has 16 residues. From germline, CDR1 is SEHNR and CDR2 FQNEAQ (reference sequence). V was cut by 7 bases and J by 2 bases, with 20 bases left in between. CDR3 sequence reads: CASTGGDLLGNYGYTF. DNA for the CDR3: TGTGCCAGCACCGGGGGAGACCTACTGGGAAACTATGGCTACACCTTC.

The rearrangement uses TRBV27 and TRBJ2-1; TRBD2 matches 8 bases. The junction had 14 bases not matched to a gene; V was cut back by 5 bases and J by 5 bases. Germline CDR1 MNHEY, CDR2 SMNVEV (reference sequence). This CDR3 has 17 residues. CDR3 protein: CASSPSLVRGADNEQFF. CDR3 nucleotides: TGTGCCAGCAGTCCCTCGTTGGTGCGGGGGGCTGACAATGAGCAGTTCTTC.

This clone was detected only a few times. The rearrangement links TRBV4-2 to TRBJ2-2; TRBD2 aligns across 10 bases. With 3 bases clipped from V and 8 bases from J, the junction kept 15 bases outside the gene matches. Germline V gives CDR1 LGHNA, CDR2 YNFKEQ. The CDR3 is made up of 18 amino acids. CDR3 nucleotide sequence: TGTGCCAGCAGCCACGCACCTGGGACTAGCGTCTCCGCGGGGGAGCTGTTTTTT. It codes for CASSHAPGTSVSAGELFF.

The sample holds a few counts of this clone. The J gene is TRBJ2-6, the V gene TRBV9; 9 nucleotides agree with TRBD1. Germline V gene lookup returns CDR1 SGDLS and CDR2 YYNGEE. After removal of 4 bases from V and 2 bases from J, the junction contained 10 bases not matched to a gene. The CDR3 covers 18 residues. CDR3 loop: CASSNPGTGTTGANVLTF. CDR3 nucleotide sequence: TGTGCCAGCAGCAATCCCGGGACAGGGACTACTGGGGCCAACGTCCTGACTTTC.